This T cell receptor beta chain was sequenced in a study of OX40 agonist ivuxolimab in advanced cancers. Study as a whole: The patients received ivuxolimab by intravenous route every 2 weeks at 0.01 to 10 mg/kg. Two patients with cutaneous melanoma and one with hepatocellular carcinoma, three in total, showed partial responses.

The timepoints at which blood was sampled were baseline, cycle 4 day 1, and cycle 7 day 1. Regarding the study as a whole: Expanded clones belonging to CD8+ T cells outnumbered, on average, those of CD4+.

On this clone itself: Its target is not known.

TCRdb's copy holds only in-frame clones and misses some; the assay was immunoSEQ multiplex PCR. Found here are under 90,000 clones, around 90% of them singletons; the top ten hold approximately 1.8%. V shed 5 bases and J shed 7 bases, with 12 bases lying between them. Germline CDR1 SGHAT, CDR2 FQNNGV. CDR3 length: 14 residues. The source is an adult with an advanced solid tumor such as melanoma, head and neck, liver or kidney cancer. This chain links TRBV11-2 with TRBJ1-6; D ambiguous. The sample consisted of CD4+ or CD8+ T cells sorted from blood, taken in a trial of the OX40 agonist ivuxolimab. The CDR3 DNA sequence: TGTGCCAGCAGCCTAAACCCAGGAAATTCACCCCTCCACTTT. Its protein is CASSLNPGNSPLHF.